These 20 T cell receptor beta chains were sequenced from one sample in a study of tumor-infiltrating lymphocytes in oesophageal squamous cell carcinoma. TCRdb analysed the PCR reads with MiXCR anew, one entry per CDR3 protein. Of 15,000 to 20,000 distinct CDR3 sequences in the sample, over 40% were seen once. Sequencing input: normal esophageal tissue next to the tumor. The receptors were sampled from a female donor with esophageal squamous cell carcinoma.

Regarding this clonotype: Since a much larger clone is just one base distant, this may be a read error. The CDR3 is CASSVPSRTSRQYF. The DNA for the CDR3 is TGTGCCAGCAGTGTCCCCTCCAGGACTAGTCGGCAGTACTTC. The chain combines TRBV27 with TRBJ2-5; 7 bases agree with TRBD2. After removal of 5 bases from V and 11 bases from J, the junction contained 14 bases not matched to a gene. Looked up from germline, CDR1 is MNHEY and CDR2 is SMNVEV (reference sequence). The CDR3 runs 14 residues.

By share, this clonotype counts as medium-sized (0.01 to 0.1%). The chain recombines TRBV6-1 with TRBJ2-3; 10 bases map to TRBD2. The germline CDR1 and CDR2 sequences are MNHNS and SASEGT. This CDR3 has 19 amino acids. V lost 0 bases and J lost 0; bases outside the gene matches: 9. The CDR3 nucleotides are TGTGCCAGCAGTGAAGCTCGGCTAGCGGGAGCCACTAGCACAGATACGCAGTATTTT. Amino acids: CASSEARLAGATSTDTQYF.

The chain couples TRBV12-3 or TRBV12-4 to TRBJ2-7; D not resolved. This CDR3 spans 13 amino acids. The V gene lost 7 bases and the J gene lost 7 bases, with 17 bases spanning the gap. Here the CDR3 DNA reads TGTGCCAGCACTCCTGGGCTCCTCAATGAGCAGTACTTC. Residues: CASTPGLLNEQYF.

V is TRBV3-1 and J is TRBJ1-1; D is unclear. Germline-derived CDR1 and CDR2 are LGHDT and YNNKEL (reference sequence). This CDR3 region has 13 residues. Trimming pared 0 bases from V and 11 bases from J, leaving 13 bases between. DNA of the CDR3: TGTGCCAGCAGCCAAGATAGGCCCGGAGACGCTTTCTTT. Encoded protein: CASSQDRPGDAFF. The full variable domain, in which reference TRBV3-1 and TRBJ1-1 provide the parts outside the CDR3, is DTAVSQTPKYLVTQMGNDKSIKCEQNLGHDTMYWYKQDSKKFLKIMFSYNNKELIINETVPNRFSPKSPDKAHLNLHINSLELGDSAVYFCASSQDRPGDAFFGQGTRLTVV.

The rearrangement joins TRBV11-2 to TRBJ2-4; 7 bases fit TRBD2. V shed 3 bases, J shed 13 bases, and the junction held 21 bases outside the gene matches. The CDR3 length is 17 residues. Looked up from germline, CDR1 is SGHAT and CDR2 is FQNNGV. CDR3 amino acids: CASSLGFGGEGYNEQYF. In DNA, the CDR3 is TGTGCCAGCAGCTTGGGTTTTGGGGGGGAGGGCTACAATGAGCAGTACTTC.

Within the sample, this clonotype is medium-sized. The V and J genes are TRBV6-6 and TRBJ1-2; weak D call: TRBD1 (5 bases). CDR1 MNHNY and CDR2 SVGAGI come from the germline V gene (reference sequence). V lost 2 bases to trimming and J lost 4 bases, with 11 bases between them. The CDR3 runs 14 residues. CDR3 protein: CASSYLAGSYGYTF. CDR3 coding DNA: TGTGCCAGCAGTTACCTCGCAGGGTCCTATGGCTACACCTTC.

By share of the sample, this clonotype is medium-sized. This chain's CDR3 is CASSLHSSGANVLTF. The CDR3 DNA sequence: TGTGCCAGCAGCTTACACAGCTCTGGGGCCAACGTCCTGACTTTC. The chain employs TRBV7-9 and TRBJ2-6, with unresolved D. The V and J ends lost 2 bases and 0 bases respectively, with 5 bases between them. This CDR3 contains 15 residues. CDR1 SEHNR and CDR2 FQNEAQ come from the germline V gene (reference sequence).

This clonotype was counted once. The conserved phenylalanine or tryptophan is not found at the CDR3 terminus, so this likely reflects a read error. The limits of the CDR3 on the DNA are not certain, so only TCRdb's listed CDR3 is given. This chain uses TRBV12-3 or TRBV12-4 with TRBJ2-3. The CDR3 is 15 amino acids in total, end residues counted. CDR3: CASSLNSYYGYTFGS.

The J gene is TRBJ2-5, the V gene TRBV5-5; the match to TRBD1 covers 11 bases. Germline V gene sequence: CDR1 SGHKS, CDR2 YYEKEE (reference sequence). The length of the CDR3 is 15 residues. Trimming took 4 bases from V and 5 from J; bases not matched to a gene: 7. The DNA for the CDR3 is TGTGCCAGCAGCATGACCGGGACAGGGGGTGAGACCCAGTACTTC. Its translation: CASSMTGTGGETQYF.

Concerning this clonotype: The CDR3 ends on some other residue instead of the conserved phenylalanine or tryptophan, so this is likely a read error. The DNA is omitted, as the CDR3 cannot be located on it reliably, and the CDR3 follows TCRdb's listing. The J gene is TRBJ2-7, the V gene TRBV7-2; the listed D gene, TRBD2, was not tested against the DNA. The CDR3 has 14 amino acids, counting both end residues. Germline CDR1 SGHTA, CDR2 FQGNSA. CDR3 region: CASSLGRSTGELYL.

This clonotype was seen a few times. The junction departs from the called germline gene at one end, perhaps through a read error. The chain carries TRBV6-8 and TRBJ2-3, with D perhaps TRBD1 (6 bases). The end of the DNA fits TRBJ2-7 better, so the J call may be wrong. From germline, CDR1 is MNHGY and CDR2 SAAAGT. The CDR3 totals 15 residues. CDR3 sequence reads: CASSSRGVKTYAQYF. The CDR3 bases are TGTGCCAGCAGTTCCAGGGGTGTTAAGACCTACGCGCAGTACTTC.

This clonotype was seen repeatedly, ten times or more. The chain has TRBV27 and TRBJ2-5; D gene unclear. CDR3 length: 15 residues. CDR1 MNHEY and CDR2 SMNVEV come from the germline V gene (reference sequence). The V end was cut by 0 bases, the J end by 5 bases, with 13 bases between. CDR3 coding DNA: TGTGCCAGCAGTTTATCCTCTGTCAGGCCCGAGACCCAGTACTTC. It yields the protein CASSLSSVRPETQYF.

V usage is TRBV7-2 and J usage is TRBJ2-4, with D uncertain. The J call is doubtful: the DNA matches TRBJ2-5 better. This CDR3 is built from 14 residues. Per the germline V gene, CDR1 is SGHTA and CDR2 is FQGNSA. The CDR3 region is CASSGRQLQETQYF. The CDR3 nucleotides are TGTGCCAGCAGCGGTCGACAACTCCAAGAGACCCAGTACTTC.

Ten or more counts support this clonotype. The genes are TRBV28 and TRBJ1-5, with 10 positions matching TRBD1. There are 13 residues in the CDR3. Germline lookup yields CDR1 MDHEN and CDR2 SYDVKM. The ends lost 8 bases at V and 3 bases at J; junction bases unmatched: 1. The CDR3 reads CASDRGHNQPQHF. The CDR3, as DNA: TGTGCCAGCGACAGGGGGCACAATCAGCCCCAGCATTTT.

This clonotype was seen many times. The chain links TRBV7-9 to TRBJ1-2, with 7 bases matching TRBD1. The germline gives CDR1 SEHNR, CDR2 FQNEAQ (reference sequence). J lost 0 bases, V lost 6 bases, and 10 bases had no gene match. CDR3 length: 16 amino acids. The CDR3 here is CASSRGGGIANYGYTF. The CDR3 DNA follows: TGTGCCAGCAGTCGGGGAGGGGGCATTGCTAACTATGGCTACACCTTC.

This clonotype has a count of ten or more. The chain recombines TRBV10-1 with TRBJ2-1; no reliable D call. V was pared by 0 bases and J by 6 bases, with 6 bases between. The germline V gene has CDR1 WNHNN and CDR2 SYGVQD (reference sequence). This CDR3 is 13 amino acids long. CDR3 protein: CASSESAINEQFF. CDR3 coding DNA: TGCGCCAGCAGTGAGTCCGCTATCAATGAGCAGTTCTTC.

A single count supports this clonotype. This sequence joins TRBV7-3 and TRBJ2-3, with 10 bases lining up with TRBD2. Germline CDR1 SGHTA, CDR2 FQGTGA. The CDR3 loop spans 15 amino acids. Trimming removed 3 bases from V and 3 bases from J; junction bases left unmatched: 3. This CDR3 is CASSFLAGGTDTQYF. CDR3 DNA sequence: TGTGCCAGCAGCTTCTTAGCGGGAGGTACAGATACGCAGTATTTT.

For this clonotype: A read error may account for a junction end that differs from germline. J is TRBJ1-6 and V is TRBV9; a possible D gene is TRBD1 (5 bases). Germline V CDR1 and CDR2: SGDLS, YYNGEE. CDR3 length: 10 residues. The CDR3 reads CASSVVGRDF. The CDR3, as DNA: TGTGCCAGCAGCGTAGTGGGCAGGGACTTT.

The chain links TRBV20-1 to TRBJ1-4, with TRBD1 identical over 7 bases. Germline CDR1 and CDR2: DFQATT and SNEGSKA (reference sequence). The CDR3 contains 19 residues. Trimming took 4 bases from V and 6 from J; bases not matched to a gene: 23. CDR3 amino acids: CSANPSGGLPGQSYEKLFF. DNA of the CDR3: TGCAGTGCTAATCCATCCGGTGGGTTACCGGGACAGAGTTATGAAAAACTGTTTTTT.

In its sample, this clonotype was seen once. The chain has TRBV6-1 and TRBJ1-2; D is unresolved. The germline gives CDR1 MNHNS, CDR2 SASEGT. V dropped 2 bases and J dropped 4 bases, with 8 bases sitting between them. CDR3 length: 13 amino acids. Here the CDR3 reads CASSERKSYGYTF. As DNA, the CDR3 is TGTGCCAGCAGTGAACGCAAATCCTATGGCTACACCTTC.